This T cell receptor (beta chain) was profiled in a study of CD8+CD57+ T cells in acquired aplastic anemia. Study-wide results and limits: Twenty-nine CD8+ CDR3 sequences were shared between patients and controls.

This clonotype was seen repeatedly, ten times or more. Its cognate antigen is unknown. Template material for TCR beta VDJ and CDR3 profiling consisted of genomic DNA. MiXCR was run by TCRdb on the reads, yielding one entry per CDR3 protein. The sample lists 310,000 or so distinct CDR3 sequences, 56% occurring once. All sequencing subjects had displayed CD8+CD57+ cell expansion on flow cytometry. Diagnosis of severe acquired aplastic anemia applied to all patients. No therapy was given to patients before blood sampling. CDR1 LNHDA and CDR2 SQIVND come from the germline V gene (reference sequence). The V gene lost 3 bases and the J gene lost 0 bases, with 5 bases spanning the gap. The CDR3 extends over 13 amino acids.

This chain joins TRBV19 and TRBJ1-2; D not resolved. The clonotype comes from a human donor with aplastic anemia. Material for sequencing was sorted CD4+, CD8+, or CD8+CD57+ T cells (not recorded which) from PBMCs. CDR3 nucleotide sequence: TGTGCCAGTAGTATCTCTACTAACTATGGCTACACCTTC. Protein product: CASSISTNYGYTF.